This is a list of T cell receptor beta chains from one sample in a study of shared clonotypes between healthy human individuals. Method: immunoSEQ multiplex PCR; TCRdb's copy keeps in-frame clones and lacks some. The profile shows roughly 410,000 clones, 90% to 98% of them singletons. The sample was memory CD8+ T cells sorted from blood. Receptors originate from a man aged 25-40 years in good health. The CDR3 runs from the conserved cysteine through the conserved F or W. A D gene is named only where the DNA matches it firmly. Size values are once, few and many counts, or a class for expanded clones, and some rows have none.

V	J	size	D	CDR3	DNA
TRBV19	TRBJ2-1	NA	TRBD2	CASSIGLVAGQFF	TGTGCCAGTAGTATAGGATTGGTAGCGGGACAGTTCTTC
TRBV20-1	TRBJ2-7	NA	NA	CSAPLLIEQYF	TGCAGTGCCCCCCTATTGATCGAGCAGTACTTC
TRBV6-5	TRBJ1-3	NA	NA	CASSYLAGVGNTIYF	TGTGCCAGCAGTTACTTGGCAGGGGTCGGAAACACCATATATTTT
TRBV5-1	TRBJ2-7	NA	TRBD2	CASSLGLAGPYEQYF	TGCGCCAGCAGCTTGGGTCTAGCGGGCCCCTACGAGCAGTACTTC
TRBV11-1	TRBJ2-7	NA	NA	CASSAQGYEQYF	TGTGCCAGCAGCGCCCAGGGTTACGAGCAGTACTTC
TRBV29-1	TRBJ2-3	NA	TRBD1	CSVVHFGQEATDTQYF	TGCAGCGTTGTCCATTTTGGACAGGAGGCTACGGATACGCAGTATTTT
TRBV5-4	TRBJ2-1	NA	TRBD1	CASSSGTGSYNEQFF	TGTGCCAGCAGCTCCGGGACAGGGAGCTACAATGAGCAGTTCTTC
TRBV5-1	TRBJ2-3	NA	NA	CASSSRQSTDTQYF	TGCGCCAGCAGCTCCCGACAGAGCACAGATACGCAGTATTTT
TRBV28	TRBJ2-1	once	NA	CASSFWSASSYNEQFF	TGTGCCAGCAGTTTCTGGAGCGCAAGCTCCTACAATGAGCAGTTCTTC
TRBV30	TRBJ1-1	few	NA	CAWMAGKNTEAFF	TGTGCCTGGATGGCAGGGAAGAACACTGAAGCTTTCTTT
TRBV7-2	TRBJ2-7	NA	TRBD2	CASSLEGGPYEQYF	TGTGCCAGCAGCTTAGAGGGAGGGCCTTACGAGCAGTACTTC
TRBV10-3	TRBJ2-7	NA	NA	CAISVDSSYEQYF	TGTGCCATCAGTGTGGACAGCTCCTACGAGCAGTACTTC
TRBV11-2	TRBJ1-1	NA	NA	CASSRMTGNTEAFF	TGTGCCAGCAGCCGAATGACAGGGAACACTGAAGCTTTCTTT
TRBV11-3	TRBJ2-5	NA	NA	CASSLKGGRTQYF	TGTGCCAGCAGCTTAAAAGGGGGGAGGACCCAGTACTTC
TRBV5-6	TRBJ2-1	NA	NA	CASSWTDYEQFF	TGTGCCAGCAGCTGGACGGATTATGAGCAGTTCTTC
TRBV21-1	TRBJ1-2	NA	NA	CASSYELREGYGYTF	TGTGCCAGCAGCTACGAACTCAGGGAGGGCTATGGCTACACCTTC
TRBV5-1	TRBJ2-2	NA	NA	CASAGAWGTGELFF	TGCGCCAGCGCAGGGGCGTGGGGCACCGGGGAGCTGTTTTTT
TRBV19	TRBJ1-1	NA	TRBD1	CASNHRGDREAFF	TGTGCCAGTAATCATCGGGGGGACAGAGAAGCTTTCTTT
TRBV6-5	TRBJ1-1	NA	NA	CASSLSGRPNTEAFF	TGTGCCAGCAGTCTATCAGGGAGACCGAACACTGAAGCTTTCTTT
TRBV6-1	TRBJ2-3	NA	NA	CASSDPSTDTQYF	TGTGCCAGCAGTGATCCGAGCACAGATACGCAGTATTTT
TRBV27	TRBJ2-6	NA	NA	CASSLQAGANVLTF	TGTGCCAGCAGTTTACAGGCTGGGGCCAACGTCCTGACTTTC
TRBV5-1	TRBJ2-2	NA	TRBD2	CASSLGPSGRSGELFF	TGCGCCAGCAGCTTGGGCCCTAGCGGGAGGTCGGGGGAGCTGTTTTTT
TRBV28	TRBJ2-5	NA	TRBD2	CASSGGGSGRETQYF	TGTGCCAGCAGCGGGGGAGGGTCAGGGCGAGAGACCCAGTACTTC
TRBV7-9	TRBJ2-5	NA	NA	CASSPGGLKETQYF	TGTGCCAGCAGCCCTGGGGGACTGAAAGAGACCCAGTACTTC
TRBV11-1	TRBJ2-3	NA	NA	CASAWGHIGTDTQYF	TGTGCCAGTGCATGGGGCCATATAGGAACAGATACGCAGTATTTT
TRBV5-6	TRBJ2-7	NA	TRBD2	CASSWGLGETYEQYF	TGTGCCAGCAGCTGGGGACTAGGGGAGACCTACGAGCAGTACTTC
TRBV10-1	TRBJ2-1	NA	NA	CASSADPLTYNEQFF	TGCGCCAGCAGTGCGGACCCTCTAACCTACAATGAGCAGTTCTTC
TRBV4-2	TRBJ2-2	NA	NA	CASSQVAGITGELFF	TGTGCCAGCAGCCAAGTTGCGGGTATCACCGGGGAGCTGTTTTTT
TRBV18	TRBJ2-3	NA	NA	CASSPLSGTSTDTQYF	TGTGCCAGCTCACCCCTTAGCGGCACTAGCACAGATACGCAGTATTTT
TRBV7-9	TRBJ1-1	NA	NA	CASSLVGGARAFF	TGTGCCAGCAGCTTAGTCGGGGGCGCCAGGGCTTTCTTT
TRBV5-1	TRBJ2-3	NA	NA	CASSLGPGADTQYF	TGCGCCAGCAGCTTGGGGCCAGGGGCGGATACGCAGTATTTT
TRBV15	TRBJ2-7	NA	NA	CATSRDHYVEQYF	TGTGCCACCAGCAGAGACCACTACGTCGAGCAGTACTTC
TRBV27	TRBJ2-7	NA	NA	CASGEGGSYEQYF	TGTGCCAGCGGAGAGGGGGGGTCCTACGAGCAGTACTTC
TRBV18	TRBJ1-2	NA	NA	CASSPDGSNYGYTF	TGTGCCAGCTCACCGGACGGCTCTAACTATGGCTACACCTTC
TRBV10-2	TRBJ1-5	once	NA	CASSEGFQPQHF	TGCGCCAGCAGTGAGGGTTTTCAGCCCCAGCATTTT
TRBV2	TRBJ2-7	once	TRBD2	CASIHSGSRDEQYF	TGTGCCAGCATCCATAGCGGGAGCAGGGACGAGCAGTACTTC
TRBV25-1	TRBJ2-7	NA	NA	CASSDPALSYEQYF	TGTGCCAGCAGTGACCCGGCCCTATCCTACGAGCAGTACTTC
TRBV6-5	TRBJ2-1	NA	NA	CASSLLTGYEQFF	TGTGCCAGCAGCCTGCTTACAGGGTATGAGCAGTTCTTC
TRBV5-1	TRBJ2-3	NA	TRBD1	CASSPTGRTDTQYF	TGCGCCAGCAGCCCGACAGGGCGCACAGATACGCAGTATTTT
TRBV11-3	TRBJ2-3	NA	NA	CASSSNSPDTQYF	TGTGCCAGCAGCTCGAACAGCCCTGATACGCAGTATTTT
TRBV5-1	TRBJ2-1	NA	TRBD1	CASSVLPGQGANEQFF	TGCGCCAGCAGCGTACTACCGGGACAGGGGGCCAATGAGCAGTTCTTC
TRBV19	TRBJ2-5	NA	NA	CASSMVVGETQYF	TGTGCCAGTAGTATGGTGGTGGGTGAGACCCAGTACTTC
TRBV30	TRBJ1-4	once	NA	CASRRAGEKLFF	TGTGCCTCAAGGAGGGCGGGTGAAAAACTGTTTTTT
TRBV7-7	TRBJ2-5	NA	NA	CASTPFRGTQETQYF	TGTGCTAGCACCCCTTTTCGCGGAACACAAGAGACCCAGTACTTC
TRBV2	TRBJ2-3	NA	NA	CASSGGGVRSDTQYF	TGTGCCAGCAGTGGGGGCGGGGTCCGGTCAGATACGCAGTATTTT
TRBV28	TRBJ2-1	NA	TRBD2	CASSYLADNEQFF	TGTGCCAGCAGTTACCTAGCGGACAATGAGCAGTTCTTC
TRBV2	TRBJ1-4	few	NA	CASSGQFNEKLFF	TGTGCCAGCAGTGGACAGTTTAATGAAAAACTGTTTTTT
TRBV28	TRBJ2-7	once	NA	CASRSGTGSYEQYF	TGTGCCAGCAGATCCGGGACGGGGTCCTACGAGCAGTACTTC
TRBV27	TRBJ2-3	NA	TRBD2	CASSPVTSGRVPTDTQYF	TGTGCCAGCAGTCCTGTGACTAGCGGGAGGGTGCCCACAGATACGCAGTATTTT
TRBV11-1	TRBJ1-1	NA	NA	CASSVLQGGTEAFF	TGTGCCAGCAGCGTTTTACAGGGCGGCACTGAAGCTTTCTTT
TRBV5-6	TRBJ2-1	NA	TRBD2	CASSPIASGTNEQFF	TGTGCCAGCAGCCCCATTGCTAGCGGGACCAATGAGCAGTTCTTC
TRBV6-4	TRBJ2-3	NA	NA	CASSEAGRRDTQYF	TGTGCCAGCAGTGAGGCAGGGCGAAGGGATACGCAGTATTTT
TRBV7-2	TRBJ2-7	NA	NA	CASSLLPAFYEQYF	TGTGCCAGCAGCTTATTGCCAGCTTTCTACGAGCAGTACTTC
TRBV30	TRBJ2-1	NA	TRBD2	CAWSVGIAGYNEQFF	TGTGCCTGGAGTGTAGGGATAGCGGGATACAATGAGCAGTTCTTC
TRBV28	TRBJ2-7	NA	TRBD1	CASSFLDRAEQYF	TGTGCCAGCAGTTTTCTGGACAGGGCCGAGCAGTACTTC
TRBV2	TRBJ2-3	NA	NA	CASNVGDTQYF	TGTGCCAGCAATGTTGGAGATACGCAGTATTTT
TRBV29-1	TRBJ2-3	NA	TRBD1	CSVAYRGKDTQYF	TGCAGCGTTGCCTACAGGGGGAAAGATACGCAGTATTTT
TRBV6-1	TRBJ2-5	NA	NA	CASNGGGLGETQYF	TGTGCCAGCAACGGAGGGGGCTTGGGGGAGACCCAGTACTTC
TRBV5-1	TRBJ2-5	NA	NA	CASSLTGNTKETQYF	TGCGCCAGCAGCCTTACAGGGAACACTAAAGAGACCCAGTACTTC